This entry concerns a single TCR beta chain. This clonotype has just a few counts. What antigen it recognizes has not been identified. No clone much larger than this one lies a single base away; base qualities are absent. Libraries were made using PCR. Sequencing was carried out with an Illumina HiSeq 2500. Molecular barcoding was employed in the preparation of TCR libraries, with unique molecular identifiers being used to normalize TCRbeta repertoire quantification. TCRdb trimmed public reads at Q25 via fastp, called clones via MiXCR and kept in-frame beta chains. Here each entry gathers all rows of one CDR3 protein and keeps the most common genes and DNA. The sample table lists 98,000 or so distinct CDR3 sequences, less than 25% of them with a count of one. About 21% of the sample rests with the top ten. Interpreted using the paper, the treatment or condition label stands for: allogeneic hematopoietic cell transplantation with graft depleted of TCRalphabeta T cells and CD19 B cells. TCRalphabeta/CD19-depleted allogeneic hematopoietic cell grafts were given to the transplant recipients, all of whom were children.

Germline trimming: 4 bases from V, 4 bases from J; junction bases outside gene matches: 0. The CDR3 sequence holds 13 residues, the cysteine and phenylalanine included. Left in the record is the CDR3 DNA by itself, 39 bases read in frame from the first base. This sample is drawn from a study of T-cell reconstitution after alpha-beta-depleted transplantation in children (TCRdb year 2016). As for the study more broadly: Using TCR repertoire profiling, the study followed T-cell immune reconstitution in a quantitative way in children after TCRalphabeta/CD19-depleted allogeneic hematopoietic cell transplantation.

The study at large found these results: The high TCRbeta diversity at day 60 in some patients was ascribed to recipient T cells and intrathymic progenitors that had survived conditioning. Over subsequent months, a decline in hyperexpanded clone frequencies was noted, and after one year, T-cell counts and TCRbeta diversity were mostly ascribed to newly produced T cells. The apparently early alphabetaT-cell count recovery about two months after transplant was reportedly dependent on only several hundred rapidly expanded clones derived from non-depleted graft cells.

Rearrangement joined TRBV12-3 or TRBV12-4 to TRBJ1-1; 10 bases in between match TRBD1. Sequences were derived from PBMCs, sampled before TCRalphabeta/CD19-depleted stem cell transplant. This sequence originates from a boy younger than 10 with acute lymphoblastic leukemia, due to receive a stem cell transplant. Read as DNA, the sequence is TGTGCCAGCAGTTGGGACAGGGGCACTGAAGCTTTCTTT. It specifies CASSWDRGTEAFF.